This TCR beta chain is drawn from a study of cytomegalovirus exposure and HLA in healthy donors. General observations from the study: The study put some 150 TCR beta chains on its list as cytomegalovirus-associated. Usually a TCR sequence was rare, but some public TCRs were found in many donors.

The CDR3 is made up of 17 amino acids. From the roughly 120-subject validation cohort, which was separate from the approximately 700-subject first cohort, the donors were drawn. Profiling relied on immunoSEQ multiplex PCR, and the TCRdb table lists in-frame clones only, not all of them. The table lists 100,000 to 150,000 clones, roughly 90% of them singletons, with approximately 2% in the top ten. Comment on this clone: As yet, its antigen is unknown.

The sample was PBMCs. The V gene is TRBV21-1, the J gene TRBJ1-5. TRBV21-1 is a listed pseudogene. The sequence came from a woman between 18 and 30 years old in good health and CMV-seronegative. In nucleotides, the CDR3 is TGTGCCAGCAGCAAAGAAAGGACGGGATGGGGCAATCAGCCCCAGCATTTT. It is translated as CASSKERTGWGNQPQHF.